This TCR beta chain was captured by sequencing in a study of blood T cell repertoires in COVID-19. Study summary: The analysed material was cDNA or gDNA that came from T cells, B-cell-depleted T cells, or PBMCs.

In the authors' methods: By means of reference gene primer amplification, nucleated cell counts were estimated. Some clones are missing from TCRdb's copy, which holds only in-frame ones; the method was immunoSEQ multiplex PCR. V, J and clone size derive from that table, while D and trimming were established from the DNA sequence. This sample yields roughly 97,000 clones, of which about 87% are seen a single time; 15% belongs to the top ten. Sequenced: peripheral blood. The sequence came from a man between 45 and 60 years old with acute or convalescent COVID-19.

This CDR3 reads CASSATGYTEAFF. As DNA, the CDR3 is TGTGCCAGCAGTGCGACAGGGTACACTGAAGCTTTCTTT. The chain couples TRBV2 to TRBJ1-1, with 7 bases aligning to TRBD1. This CDR3 is 13 amino acids long. Germline CDR1 is SNHLY and CDR2 is FYNNEI. The ends lost 4 bases at V and 3 bases at J; junction bases unmatched: 2.